This passage covers 27 T cell receptor beta chains from one sample sequenced in a study of shared clonotypes between healthy human individuals (dated by TCRdb to 2020 to 2021). The receptor library was made with the immunoSEQ multiplex PCR assay. TCRdb holds this immuneACCESS table with in-frame rearrangements only. Some clones are missing; in checked studies, unresolved V genes explain under half, and the rest has no known cause. The sample yields 2 million to 2.5 million clones; almost 96% were counted once. The ten most abundant clones make up less than 0.15% of the sample. The sample taken for sequencing was naive CD4+ T cells sorted from blood. The intended sense of this specimen's cell subset or site label: CD45RA+ positively selected. All receptors come from a young man in good health.

This chain uses TRBV5-5 with TRBJ1-5; D remains ambiguous. CDR3 length: 15 amino acids. Trimming shortened V by 1 base and J by 0 bases, and 8 bases separated the two germline ends. CDR1 SGHKS and CDR2 YYEKEE come from the germline V gene (reference sequence). CDR3 DNA sequence: TGTGCCAGCAGCTTGTTCCAGTATAGCAATCAGCCCCAGCATTTT. Translation: CASSLFQYSNQPQHF. Full variable domain (missing parts from reference TRBV5-5 and TRBJ1-5): DAGVTQSPTHLIKTRGQQVTLRCSPISGHKSVSWYQQVLGQGPQFIFQYYEKEERGRGNFPDRFSARQFPNYSSELNVNALLLGDSALYLCASSLFQYSNQPQHFGDGTRLSIL.

This chain links TRBV18 with TRBJ1-1; a possible D gene is TRBD1 (5 bases). Trimming shortened V by 4 bases and J by 4 bases, and 16 bases separated the two germline ends. Per the germline V gene, CDR1 is KGHSH and CDR2 is LQKENI. The CDR3 is 15 amino acids. This CDR3 reads CASSQMGEGGTEAFF. CDR3 sequence (DNA): TGTGCCAGCTCACAGATGGGGGAAGGCGGCACTGAAGCTTTCTTT.

The rearrangement uses TRBV5-5 and TRBJ1-6; D ambiguous. Germline values: CDR1 SGHKS, CDR2 YYEKEE (reference sequence). CDR3 length: 16 residues. The germline V and J ends were trimmed by 2 bases and 0 bases, with 9 bases remaining between them. As DNA, the CDR3 is TGTGCCAGCAGCTTCACAGAGACCTCCTATAATTCACCCCTCCACTTT. This gives the protein CASSFTETSYNSPLHF.

This clone came up once. The chain recombines TRBV7-9 with TRBJ2-2; D remains unclear. Germline CDR1 reads SEHNR; CDR2 reads FQNEAQ (reference sequence). V shed 1 base and J shed 1 base, with 7 bases lying between them. The CDR3 sequence is 15 residues long. The CDR3 sequence is CASSLGGVNTGELFF. As DNA, the CDR3 is TGTGCCAGCAGCTTAGGCGGAGTGAACACCGGGGAGCTGTTTTTT.

Here the CDR3 reads CASSFSRAGETQYF. The CDR3 coding sequence is TGTGCCAGCAGTTTTAGCAGGGCCGGGGAGACCCAGTACTTC. This rearrangement joins TRBV6-5 to TRBJ2-5; D may be TRBD1 (5 bases). V was shortened by 4 bases and J by 5 bases, with 14 bases between the two germline ends. The germline gives CDR1 MNHEY, CDR2 SVGAGI. The CDR3 length is 14 residues.

Comments on this clone: Other DNA sequences in this specimen translate into the identical CDR3. The V call is TRBV18, the J call TRBJ2-7; D is possibly TRBD2 (6 bases). Trimming cost V 3 bases and J 4 bases, with 10 bases left between them. This CDR3 has 13 amino acids. The germline V gene encodes CDR1 KGHSH and CDR2 LQKENI. The CDR3 is CASSPGTLYEQYF. The CDR3 DNA reads as TGTGCCAGCTCACCCGGGACTTTGTACGAGCAGTACTTC.

The V and J genes are TRBV10-1 and TRBJ2-3; D is uncertain. Germline V CDR1 and CDR2: WNHNN, SYGVQD (reference sequence). The V and J ends lost 5 bases and 6 bases respectively, with 12 bases between them. CDR3 size: 13 residues. CDR3 sequence reads: CASSTQASDTQYF. Written as DNA, the CDR3 is TGCGCCAGCAGTACTCAGGCGTCGGATACGCAGTATTTT.

The chain employs TRBV11-2 and TRBJ1-1; weak D call: TRBD1 (5 bases). V was pared by 9 bases and J by 7 bases, with 15 bases between. CDR3 size: 12 residues. CDR1 SGHAT and CDR2 FQNNGV come from the germline V gene. The CDR3 sequence: CASSSGVNEAFF. CDR3 nucleotide sequence: TGTGCCAGTTCCTCGGGGGTCAATGAAGCTTTCTTT.

This sequence joins TRBV10-3 and TRBJ2-3, with TRBD2 matching over 8 bases. Unmatched junction bases numbered 7, after V lost 0 bases and J lost 2 bases. The length of the CDR3 is 17 residues. The V gene's germline CDR1 is ENHRY and CDR2 SYGVKD. CDR3 in amino acids: CAISESGGTRLTDTQYF. In DNA form, the CDR3 reads TGTGCCATCAGTGAGTCAGGGGGGACTAGACTCACAGATACGCAGTATTTT.

Regarding this clone: This sample also contains other DNA sequences that code for the same CDR3. This chain joins TRBV25-1 and TRBJ1-1; D is uncertain. Germline V CDR1 and CDR2: MGHDK, SYGVNS. The V gene lost 4 bases and the J gene lost 2 bases, with 2 bases spanning the gap. This CDR3 is 11 amino acids long. CDR3 sequence: CASSGNTEAFF. In DNA form, the CDR3 reads TGTGCCAGCAGTGGCAACACTGAAGCTTTCTTT.

J is TRBJ1-5 and V is TRBV28, with D possibly being TRBD1 (5 bases). CDR1 and CDR2 from the germline V gene are MDHEN and SYDVKM. The CDR3 length is 12 residues. Trimming stripped 7 bases from V and 6 bases from J, with 10 bases between. The CDR3 reads CASNGAGQPQHF. CDR3 sequence (DNA): TGTGCCAGCAACGGGGCAGGTCAGCCCCAGCATTTT. The full variable domain, rest sourced from reference TRBV28 and TRBJ1-5, is DVKVTQSSRYLVKRTGEKVFLECVQDMDHENMFWYRQDPGLGLRLIYFSYDVKMKEKGDIPEGYSVSREKKERFSLILESASTNQTSMYLCASNGAGQPQHFGDGTRLSIL.

As regards this clone: Other nucleotide sequences from this sample produce the same CDR3. The V and J genes are TRBV30 and TRBJ2-7; D possibly corresponds to TRBD1 (5 bases). V was clipped by 1 base and J by 3 bases, with 7 bases between them. CDR1 GTSNPN and CDR2 SVGIG come from the germline V gene (reference sequence). CDR3 length equals 12 residues. CDR3 coding DNA: TGTGCCTGGAGTGATACAGGCTACGAGCAGTACTTC. This sequence encodes CAWSDTGYEQYF.

The chain is built from TRBV18 and TRBJ2-2, with D perhaps matching TRBD2 (6 bases). The ends were cut back, 3 bases at V and 3 bases at J, with 11 bases in the middle. The CDR3 covers 15 residues. The germline V gene has CDR1 KGHSH and CDR2 LQKENI. CDR3 amino acids: CASSPFPGDTGELFF. The CDR3 region has the DNA TGTGCCAGCTCACCTTTCCCGGGGGACACCGGGGAGCTGTTTTTT.

The J gene is TRBJ1-1, the V gene TRBV30; D uncertain. V shed 2 bases and J shed 5 bases, with 15 bases lying between them. The germline V gene encodes CDR1 GTSNPN and CDR2 SVGIG (reference sequence). The CDR3 runs to 14 residues. CDR3 nucleotides: TGTGCCTGGAGTCCCCCCTACCCGGTAACTGAAGCTTTCTTT. Its translation is CAWSPPYPVTEAFF.

This clone was seen only once. The chain joins TRBV7-9 to TRBJ1-1; the D is unclear. The CDR3 spans 12 residues. V gave up 0 bases and J gave up 7 bases, with 6 bases separating them. The germline CDR1 and CDR2 sequences are SEHNR and FQNEAQ (reference sequence). CDR3 loop: CASSLAPIEAFF. Written as DNA, the CDR3 is TGTGCCAGCAGCTTAGCCCCCATTGAAGCTTTCTTT.

This clone was recorded once. The chain joins TRBV9 to TRBJ2-7, with D perhaps matching TRBD2 (6 bases). V lost 3 bases to trimming and J lost 0 bases, with 13 bases between them. The germline V gene encodes CDR1 SGDLS and CDR2 YYNGEE. This CDR3 contains 15 residues. The CDR3: CASSAQGLPSYEQYF. The CDR3 DNA reads TGTGCCAGCAGCGCCCAGGGACTGCCCTCCTACGAGCAGTACTTC.

The count of this clone is one. The chain links TRBV18 to TRBJ2-3; TRBD2 agrees at 10 bases. The CDR3 covers 16 residues. Looked up from germline, CDR1 is KGHSH and CDR2 is LQKENI. The trim removed 6 bases at V and 2 bases at J, leaving 8 bases unmatched. The CDR3 here is CASSVTSGDNTDTQYF. In DNA form, the CDR3 reads TGTGCCAGCTCCGTTACTAGCGGGGATAACACAGATACGCAGTATTTT.

The rearrangement joins TRBV18 to TRBJ1-2; 7 bases map to TRBD1. J was trimmed by 5 bases and V by 1 base; bases with no gene match: 4. The CDR3 is 14 amino acids. The germline CDR1 and CDR2 sequences are KGHSH and LQKENI. CDR3 nucleotide sequence: TGTGCCAGCTCACCACTTGGGACAGATTATGGCTACACCTTC. This sequence encodes CASSPLGTDYGYTF.

The chain uses TRBV10-3 and TRBJ2-1; possibly TRBD1 or TRBD2 for D (5 bases each). This CDR3 is 16 amino acids long. V lost 8 bases and J 0 bases, leaving 17 bases between the germline ends. The germline gives CDR1 ENHRY, CDR2 SYGVKD. The CDR3 loop reads CAIRDAGQSSYNEQFF. The CDR3 bases are TGTGCCATCCGGGACGCCGGCCAGAGCTCCTACAATGAGCAGTTCTTC.

A word on this clone: This sample also contains other DNA sequences that code for the same CDR3. The rearrangement links TRBV5-1 to TRBJ2-7, with D unclear. V gave up 0 bases and J gave up 0 bases, with 7 bases separating them. The CDR3 consists of 14 residues. Germline V gene sequence: CDR1 SGHRS, CDR2 YFSETQ. CDR3 bases: TGCGCCAGCAGCTTGGACGTGGGCTCCTACGAGCAGTACTTC. Translating it yields CASSLDVGSYEQYF.

The chain couples TRBV6-6 to TRBJ2-3; 8 bases fit TRBD2. In germline, CDR1 is MNHNY, CDR2 SVGAGI (reference sequence). The CDR3 is made up of 15 amino acids. Trimming at V came to 6 bases and at J to 2 bases, leaving 7 bases not matched to a gene. CDR3 amino acids: CASSQIAGTTDTQYF. Written as DNA, the CDR3 is TGTGCCAGCAGCCAGATAGCGGGAACCACAGATACGCAGTATTTT.

The rearrangement uses TRBV11-3 and TRBJ2-1, with D perhaps TRBD1 (6 bases). The CDR3 consists of 15 residues. Germline CDR1 SGHNT, CDR2 YENEEA. Trimming pared 2 bases from V and 0 bases from J, leaving 8 bases between. CDR3 amino acids: CASSLQGSSYNEQFF. The CDR3 DNA is TGTGCCAGCAGCTTACAGGGGAGCTCCTACAATGAGCAGTTCTTC.

V and J are TRBV6-1 and TRBJ1-5, with 9 bases that match TRBD1. The CDR3 consists of 13 residues. With 6 bases clipped from V and 6 bases from J, the junction kept 3 bases outside the gene matches. CDR1 is MNHNS and CDR2 is SASEGT in the germline V gene. CDR3 bases: TGTGCCAGCAGACAGGGGGCGCGTCAGCCCCAGCATTTT. Translating gives CASRQGARQPQHF.

The chain is built from TRBV5-1 and TRBJ1-2, with D possibly TRBD1 on 6 matching bases. Germline V gives CDR1 SGHRS, CDR2 YFSETQ. The CDR3 runs 12 residues. V was trimmed by 0 bases and J by 7 bases, leaving 7 bases between them. CDR3 bases: TGCGCCAGCAGCTTGGAGGGGGTTGGCTACACCTTC. Its protein is CASSLEGVGYTF.

Notes on this clone: An end of the junction differs from the germline gene, which may be a read error. J is TRBJ2-5 and V is TRBV30; 8 bases map to TRBD2. CDR1 GTSNPN and CDR2 SVGIG come from the germline V gene (reference sequence). CDR3 length: 17 amino acids. The CDR3 protein is CAWSGRRVRGAEEAQYF. The CDR3 region has the DNA TGTGCCTGGAGTGGCCGGAGGGTGCGGGGGGCTGAAGAGGCCCAGTACTTC.

The chain is built from TRBV28 and TRBJ1-5, with 7 positions matching TRBD1. CDR3 length: 15 residues. V lost 6 bases, J lost 4 bases, and 9 bases stayed unmatched. Germline V lookup: CDR1 MDHEN, CDR2 SYDVKM. The DNA for the CDR3 is TGTGCCAGCAGGGTGGGGGACAGATTAAATCAGCCCCAGCATTTT. Translating gives CASRVGDRLNQPQHF.

This chain uses TRBV6-4 with TRBJ2-5, with 7 bases fitting TRBD1. V was clipped by 10 bases and J by 3 bases; unmatched bases: 17. Germline V gene data show CDR1 as MRHNA and CDR2 as SNTAGT. This CDR3 has 16 amino acids. CDR3 protein: CATKGRDRELEETQYF. The CDR3 DNA is TGTGCCACCAAAGGCCGAGACAGGGAACTTGAAGAGACCCAGTACTTC.